This is a list of T cell receptor beta chains from one sample in a study of shared clonotypes between healthy human individuals. Profiled with immunoSEQ multiplex PCR; TCRdb holds only in-frame clones, not every one. The sample has some 580,000 clones, about 96% seen once. Specimen: naive CD4+ T cells sorted from blood. These receptors all come from a woman younger than 45 in good health. CDR3s include the opening cysteine and the closing phenylalanine or tryptophan. A D gene is named only where the DNA matches it firmly. Some rows mark clone size as missing; the rest say once, few, many or name a class of expanded clone.

>TRBJ2-7|few|TRBV7-8|-
TGTGCCAGCAGCCGGTTCTGGTACGAGCAGTACTTC
CASSRFWYEQYF
>TRBJ1-4|once|TRBV5-1|-
TGCGCCAGCAGCGAGGGACCTACTGAAAAACTGTTTTTT
CASSEGPTEKLFF
>TRBJ1-1|once|TRBV28|-
TGTGCCAGCAGTTTAGGCGGGGGGCTGAACACTGAAGCTTTCTTT
CASSLGGGLNTEAFF
>TRBJ2-6|-|TRBV4-2|-
TGTGCCAGCAGCCAAGCAGTCTCTGGGGCCAACGTCCTGACTTTC
CASSQAVSGANVLTF
>TRBJ2-7|-|TRBV5-1|-
TGCGCCAGCAGCTTGGCCGCCGGGGCTAGCTCCTACGAGCAGTACTTC
CASSLAAGASSYEQYF
>TRBJ2-1|-|TRBV28|TRBD1
TGTGCCAGCAGTTCCCCAGGACAGGGGGCGCCCAATGAGCAGTTCTTC
CASSSPGQGAPNEQFF
>TRBJ1-3|-|TRBV5-1|TRBD1
TGCGCCAGCAGCGGGACAGGGAGCTCTGGAAACACCATATATTTT
CASSGTGSSGNTIYF
>TRBJ1-4|-|TRBV28|TRBD1
TGTGCCAGCAGCCACGGGGGACAGAATAATGAAAAACTGTTTTTT
CASSHGGQNNEKLFF
>TRBJ1-2|-|TRBV6-1|-
TGTGCCAGCAGTGAATCTTACGGCATATCCACCCATGGCTACACCTTC
CASSESYGISTHGYTF
>TRBJ2-2|-|TRBV5-1|-
TGCGCCAGCAGCTCCGCCAGGGGCCGGGAGCTGTTTTTT
CASSSARGRELFF
>TRBJ2-1|-|TRBV5-1|-
TGCGCCAGCAGCTCGGAACCCTTCAATGAGCAGTTCTTC
CASSSEPFNEQFF
>TRBJ2-1|-|TRBV10-1|TRBD2
TGCGCCAGCAGTGTGTCGTCGGGACTACTGCAGTTCTTC
CASSVSSGLLQFF
>TRBJ2-1|-|TRBV7-6|TRBD2
TGTGCCAGCAGTCGGACTAGCGGGAATTACGATGAGCAGTTCTTC
CASSRTSGNYDEQFF
>TRBJ1-4|-|TRBV28|-
TGTGCCAGCATGGACTGGGGGAGGGGGGAAAAACTGTTTTTT
CASMDWGRGEKLFF
>TRBJ2-5|-|TRBV5-1|TRBD2
TGCGCCAGCAGCACGGGACTAGCGGGAGGGCCAGTTGAGACCCAGTACTTC
CASSTGLAGGPVETQYF
>TRBJ2-1|-|TRBV6-5|TRBD2
TGTGCCAGCAGCGAGAGCGGGAGGTCTTACAATGAGCAGTTCTTC
CASSESGRSYNEQFF
>TRBJ2-4|-|TRBV5-1|TRBD1
TGCGCCAGCAGCCGACAGGGACCCGTAAACATTCAGTACTTC
CASSRQGPVNIQYF
>TRBJ2-7|once|TRBV5-6|-
TGTGCCAGCAGCAGCGTTAGCTCCTACGAGCAGTACTTC
CASSSVSSYEQYF
>TRBJ2-3|-|TRBV4-1|TRBD2
TGCGCCAGCAGCCAAGGAGGACTAGCGGGCCGCACAGATACGCAGTATTTT
CASSQGGLAGRTDTQYF
>TRBJ2-7|-|TRBV25-1|-
TGTGCCCTGACTGGGGGCAGGGAAATCGACGAGCAGTACTTC
CALTGGREIDEQYF
>TRBJ2-7|-|TRBV10-3|TRBD1
TGTGCCATCAAGGGGGACAGGGGGTTTCACGAGCAGTACTTC
CAIKGDRGFHEQYF
>TRBJ1-5|-|TRBV19|-
TGTGCCAGTAGTATTAGGGGCGACAGTGGGAAGCCCCAGCATTTT
CASSIRGDSGKPQHF
>TRBJ2-6|-|TRBV15|-
TGTGCCACCAGCAGAGATTTTGGGGGCGCTGGGGCCAACGTCCTGACTTTC
CATSRDFGGAGANVLTF
>TRBJ2-7|-|TRBV15|TRBD2
TGTGCCACCAGCAGAGATCTGAGCGGGAGCTCCTACGAGCAGTACTTC
CATSRDLSGSSYEQYF
>TRBJ1-1|-|TRBV6-5|-
TGTGCCAGCAGTTACGGTCGGAACACTGAAGCTTTCTTT
CASSYGRNTEAFF
>TRBJ2-2|-|TRBV20-1|-
TGCAGTGCTATGGGTGTTGGGGAGCTGTTTTTT
CSAMGVGELFF
>TRBJ1-2|-|TRBV7-9|-
TGTGCCAGCAGCGAGACCGCAGGGTATGATGGCTACACCTTC
CASSETAGYDGYTF
>TRBJ2-7|-|TRBV5-1|-
TGCGCCAGCAGCTTATACCAGTTGACCTACGAGCAGTACTTC
CASSLYQLTYEQYF
>TRBJ2-2|-|TRBV18|TRBD1
TGTGCCAGCTCACCGAGACAGGGAAGGGACACCGGGGAGCTGTTTTTT
CASSPRQGRDTGELFF
>TRBJ1-2|once|TRBV28|-
TGTGCCAGCAGCCCCAGGAGCTATGGCTACACCTTC
CASSPRSYGYTF
>TRBJ1-5|-|TRBV19|-
TGTGCCAGTAGTAACTTGGCCTCATCGGGACAGCCCCAGCATTTT
CASSNLASSGQPQHF
>TRBJ2-3|-|TRBV5-6|TRBD1
TGTGCCAGCAGCCCGGGGACAGGCTCCACAGATACGCAGTATTTT
CASSPGTGSTDTQYF
>TRBJ1-2|-|TRBV7-9|-
TGTGCCAGCAGCCCGAGGACAGACTATGGCTACACCTTC
CASSPRTDYGYTF
>TRBJ1-6|-|TRBV5-1|TRBD1
TGCGCCAGCAGCTTGGTGGACAGGGTAAACTCACCCCTCCACTTT
CASSLVDRVNSPLHF
>TRBJ1-6|-|TRBV7-8|-
TGTGCCAGCAGGGCACGGGGGAGCTCCTATAATTCACCCCTCCACTTT
CASRARGSSYNSPLHF
>TRBJ2-2|-|TRBV27|TRBD1
TGTGCCAGCAGAGTATACAGGGGATCGAACACCGGGGAGCTGTTTTTT
CASRVYRGSNTGELFF
>TRBJ2-7|-|TRBV7-9|TRBD2
TGTGCCAGCAGCTTAGTGGAAGCGGGAGGTCTCGAGCAGTACTTC
CASSLVEAGGLEQYF
>TRBJ1-4|-|TRBV18|TRBD1
TGTGCCAGCTCACCGCTAAAAGGACAGGGGAAGAATGAAAAACTGTTTTTT
CASSPLKGQGKNEKLFF
>TRBJ2-7|-|TRBV6-5|-
TGTGCCAGCAGTTACTGGGAGACGGGGCCCTACGAGCAGTACTTC
CASSYWETGPYEQYF
>TRBJ2-7|-|TRBV5-4|TRBD2
TGTGCCAGCAGCTTGGGCGGGAGGGCCGCTTACGAGCAGTACTTC
CASSLGGRAAYEQYF
>TRBJ2-7|-|TRBV28|-
TGTGCCAGCAGTCGGAAGGGCTACGAGCAGTACTTC
CASSRKGYEQYF
>TRBJ1-3|-|TRBV6-1|-
TGTGCCAGCAGCACCGGAAACACCATATATTTT
CASSTGNTIYF
>TRBJ2-7|-|TRBV7-9|-
TGTGCCAGCAGCCCGATCGGGATCTACGAGCAGTACTTC
CASSPIGIYEQYF
>TRBJ2-7|once|TRBV27|-
TGTGCCTCCAGGGCGGGGACCTCCTACGAGCAGTACTTC
CASRAGTSYEQYF
>TRBJ1-5|-|TRBV28|-
TGTGCCAGCATCTCCGACGGAGACAATCAGCCCCAGCATTTT
CASISDGDNQPQHF
>TRBJ1-3|-|TRBV6-5|-
TGTGCCAGCAGGTCAGGGGCTGGAAACACCATATATTTT
CASRSGAGNTIYF
>TRBJ1-2|-|TRBV28|-
TGTGCCAGCACCTCTAGTGGAAGGACCTATGGCTACACCTTC
CASTSSGRTYGYTF
>TRBJ1-3|once|TRBV28|TRBD1
TGTGCCAGCAGTCGGACAGGGGGACTCTCTGGAAACACCATATATTTT
CASSRTGGLSGNTIYF
>TRBJ1-5|-|TRBV19|-
TGTGCCAGTAGAGTCCGGGACGGAAGCAATCAGCCCCAGCATTTT
CASRVRDGSNQPQHF